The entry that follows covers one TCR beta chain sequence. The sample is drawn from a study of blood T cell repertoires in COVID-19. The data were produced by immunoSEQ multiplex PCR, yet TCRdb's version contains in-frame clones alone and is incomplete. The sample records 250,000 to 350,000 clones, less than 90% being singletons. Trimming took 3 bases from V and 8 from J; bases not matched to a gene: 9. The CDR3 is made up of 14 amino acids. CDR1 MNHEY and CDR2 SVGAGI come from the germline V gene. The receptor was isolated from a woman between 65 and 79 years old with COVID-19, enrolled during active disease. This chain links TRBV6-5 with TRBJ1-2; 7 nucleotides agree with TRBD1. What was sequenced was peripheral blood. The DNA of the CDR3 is TGTGCCAGCAGTTATTCCGGGACAGCTATGGGCTACACCTTC. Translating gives CASSYSGTAMGYTF.